The TCR beta chain under discussion was sequenced for a study of shared clonotypes between healthy human individuals. Concerning this clone: Different DNA sequences within this sample yield the same CDR3.

Produced via immunoSEQ multiplex PCR; TCRdb's table is partial and in-frame only. The table lists some 1,600,000 clones, 95% to 99% of them singletons. J lost 2 bases, V lost 6 bases, and 2 bases had no gene match. CDR1 MNHEY and CDR2 SVGAGI come from the germline V gene. CDR3 size: 13 residues. The sequence was collected from a young man in good health. Sample: naive CD4+ T cells sorted from blood. Noted subset: CD45RA+ positively selected. The V call is TRBV6-5, the J call TRBJ1-2; 8 bases match TRBD1. In DNA form, the CDR3 reads TGTGCCAGCAGCCGACAGGGGAACTATGGCTACACCTTC. It codes for CASSRQGNYGYTF.